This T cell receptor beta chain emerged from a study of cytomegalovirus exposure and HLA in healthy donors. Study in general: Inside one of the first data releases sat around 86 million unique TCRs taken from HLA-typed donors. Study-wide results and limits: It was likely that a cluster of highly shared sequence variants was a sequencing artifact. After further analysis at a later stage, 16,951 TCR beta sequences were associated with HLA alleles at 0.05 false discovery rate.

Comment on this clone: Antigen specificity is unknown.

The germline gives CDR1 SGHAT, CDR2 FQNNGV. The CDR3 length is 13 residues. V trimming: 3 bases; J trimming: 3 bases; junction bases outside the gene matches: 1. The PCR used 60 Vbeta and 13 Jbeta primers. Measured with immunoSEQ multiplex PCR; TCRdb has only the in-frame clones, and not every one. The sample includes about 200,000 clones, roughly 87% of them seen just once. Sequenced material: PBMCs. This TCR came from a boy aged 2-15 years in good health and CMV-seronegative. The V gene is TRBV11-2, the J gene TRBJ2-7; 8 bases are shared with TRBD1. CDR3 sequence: CASSFTGGYEQYF. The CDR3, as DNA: TGTGCCAGCAGCTTTACAGGGGGCTACGAGCAGTACTTC.